This T cell receptor beta chain stems from a study of glioma-infiltrating T cells after dendritic cell vaccination. CDR1 SGHNT and CDR2 YENEEA come from the germline V gene. This CDR3 region has 15 residues. The V end lost 2 bases, the J end lost 9 bases, and 17 bases lay between the germline ends. Assay used: immunoSEQ multiplex PCR; TCRdb lists only in-frame clones, some missing. Of fewer than 85,000 clones in the sample, 85% to 90% were seen once. The specimen comprised blood, sampled before dendritic cell vaccination. This clonotype was obtained from a human donor with glioblastoma. This sequence joins TRBV11-3 and TRBJ2-1; D is perhaps TRBD2 (6 bases). In DNA, the CDR3 is TGTGCCAGCAGCTTAAGACTAGAGGGGTGGGGTGAGCAGTTCTTC. Its translation is CASSLRLEGWGEQFF. The full variable domain, with the rest looked up from reference TRBV11-3 and TRBJ2-1, is EAGVVQSPRYKIIEKKQPVAFWCNPISGHNTLYWYLQNLGQGPELLIRYENEEAVDDSQLPKDRFSAERLKGVDSTLKIQPAELGDSAVYLCASSLRLEGWGEQFFGPGTRLTVL.